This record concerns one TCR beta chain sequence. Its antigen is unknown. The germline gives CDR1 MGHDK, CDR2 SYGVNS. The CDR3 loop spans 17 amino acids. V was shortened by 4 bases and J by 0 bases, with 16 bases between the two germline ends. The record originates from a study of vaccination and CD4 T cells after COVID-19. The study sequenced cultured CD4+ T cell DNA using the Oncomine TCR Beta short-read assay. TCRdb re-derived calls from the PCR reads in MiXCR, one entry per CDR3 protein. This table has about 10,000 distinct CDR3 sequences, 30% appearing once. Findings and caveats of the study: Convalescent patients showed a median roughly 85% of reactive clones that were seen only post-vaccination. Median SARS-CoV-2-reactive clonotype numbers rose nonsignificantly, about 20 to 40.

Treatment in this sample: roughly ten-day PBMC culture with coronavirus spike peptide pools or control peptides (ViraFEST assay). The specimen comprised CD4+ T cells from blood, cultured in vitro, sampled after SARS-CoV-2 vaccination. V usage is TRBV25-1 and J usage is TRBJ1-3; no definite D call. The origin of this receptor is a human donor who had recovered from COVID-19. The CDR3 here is CASSATAHLSSGNTIYF. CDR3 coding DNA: TGTGCCAGCAGTGCCACGGCCCACCTAAGCTCTGGAAACACCATATATTTT.